The clone carrying this TCR beta chain has a handful of counts. What it recognizes is unknown. This record belongs to a study of blood T cells in healthy people across ages. At the level of the study: Per every two T cells, about one barcoded beta molecule was captured by template switching. General study findings and limits: It was held that the diversity estimates obtained from one million T cells were underestimates.

Through a sample-barcoded 5' primer and a J-beta primer mix, a second PCR was run for roughly 6 to 12 cycles. TCRdb itself ran the 5' RACE reads through MiXCR, one entry per CDR3 protein. The sample lists about 930,000 distinct CDR3 sequences, approximately 32% occurring once. Trimming pared 0 bases from V and 8 bases from J, leaving 8 bases between. The CDR3 spans 14 residues. CDR1 and CDR2 (germline): LGHNA, YSLEER. A further study also used this sample, focusing on T cells of mothers and their children.

The clonotype comes from a woman aged 40 to 50 in good health. V usage is TRBV4-3 and J usage is TRBJ1-6; D is unresolved. The sequencing sample was made of blood. The CDR3 region has the DNA TGCGCCAGCAGCCAAGAGTACCGAGATTCACCCCTCCACTTT. Amino acid sequence: CASSQEYRDSPLHF.